These 5 T cell receptor beta chains were all obtained from the same sample, sequenced in a study of OX40 agonist ivuxolimab in advanced cancers. TCRdb keeps only in-frame clones here, not all; method: immunoSEQ multiplex PCR. The sample carries around 73,000 clones, approximately 90% recorded once. The sequences come from CD4+ or CD8+ T cells sorted from blood, collected in a trial of the OX40 agonist ivuxolimab. These receptors were obtained from an adult with an advanced solid tumor such as melanoma, head and neck, liver or kidney cancer.

The chain couples TRBV28 to TRBJ1-5; D unresolved. Germline CDR1 and CDR2: MDHEN and SYDVKM. V lost 8 bases and J lost 2, with 19 bases in between. The CDR3 has 16 amino acids. The CDR3 bases are TGTGCCAGCGCGACCGCGGACTTCTATCGCAATCAGCCCCAGCATTTT. It encodes CASATADFYRNQPQHF.

J is TRBJ2-5 and V is TRBV6-1; 12 bases match TRBD1. Gene TRBJ2-7 matches the end of the DNA better, so the J call may be wrong. This CDR3 has 14 amino acids. The germline gives CDR1 MNHNS, CDR2 SASEGT. The CDR3 sequence: CAASGTGGPYEQYF. CDR3 coding DNA: TGTGCCGCGAGCGGGACAGGGGGCCCCTACGAGCAGTACTTC.

The chain combines TRBV19 with TRBJ2-3; maybe TRBD1 (5 bases). V was shortened by 6 bases and J by 0 bases, with 10 bases between the two germline ends. Per germline, CDR1 LNHDA and CDR2 SQIVND (reference sequence). The CDR3 spans 14 residues. The CDR3 spells CASSETASTDTQYF. The DNA for the CDR3 is TGTGCCAGTAGCGAGACAGCTAGCACAGATACGCAGTATTTT.

The chain uses TRBV5-1 and TRBJ2-5; D is possibly TRBD2 (5 bases). The J call may be in error: the DNA end matches TRBJ2-7 better. Germline V gene data show CDR1 as SGHRS and CDR2 as YFSETQ. The CDR3 has 14 residues. CDR3 protein: CASSLGREDYEQYF. The CDR3 bases are TGCGCCAGCAGCTTGGGTCGGGAAGACTACGAGCAGTACTTC.

This chain joins TRBV10-2 and TRBJ2-1; 12 bases agree with TRBD2. V trimming: 7 bases; J trimming: 9 bases; junction bases outside the gene matches: 10. The germline CDR1 and CDR2 sequences are WSHSY and SAAADI. The CDR3 extends over 15 amino acids. For the CDR3, the DNA is TGCGCCAGCATTCCGGGACTAGCGGGTGGCGGTGAGCAGTTCTTC. It specifies CASIPGLAGGGEQFF.